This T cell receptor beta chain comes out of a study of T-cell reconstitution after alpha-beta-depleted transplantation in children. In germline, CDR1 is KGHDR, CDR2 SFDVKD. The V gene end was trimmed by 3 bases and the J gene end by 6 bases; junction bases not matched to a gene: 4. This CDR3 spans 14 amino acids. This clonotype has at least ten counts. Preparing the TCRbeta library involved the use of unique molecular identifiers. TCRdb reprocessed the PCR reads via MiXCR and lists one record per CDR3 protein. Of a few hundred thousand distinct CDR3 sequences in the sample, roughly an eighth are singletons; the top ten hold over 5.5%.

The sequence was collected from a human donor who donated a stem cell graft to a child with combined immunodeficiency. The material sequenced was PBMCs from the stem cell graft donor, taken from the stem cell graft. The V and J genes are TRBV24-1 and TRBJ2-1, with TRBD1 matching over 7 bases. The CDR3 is CATSDTRTGNEQFF. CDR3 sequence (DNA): TGTGCCACCAGTGATACCCGGACAGGCAATGAGCAGTTCTTC.